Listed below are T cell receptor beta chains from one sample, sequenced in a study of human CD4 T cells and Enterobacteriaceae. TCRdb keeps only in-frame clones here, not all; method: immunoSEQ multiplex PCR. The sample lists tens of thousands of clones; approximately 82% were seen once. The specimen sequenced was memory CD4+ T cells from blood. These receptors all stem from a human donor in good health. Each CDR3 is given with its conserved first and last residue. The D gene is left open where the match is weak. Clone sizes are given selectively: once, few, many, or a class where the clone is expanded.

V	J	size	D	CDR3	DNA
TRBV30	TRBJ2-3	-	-	CAWISKVGKDADTQYF	TGTGCCTGGATTTCAAAGGTGGGGAAAGATGCAGATACGCAGTATTTT
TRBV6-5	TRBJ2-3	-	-	CASSYTGLHTDTQYF	TGTGCCAGCAGTTACACTGGACTACACACAGATACGCAGTATTTT
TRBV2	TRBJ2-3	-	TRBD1	CAMGQGAVTDTQYF	TGTGCCATGGGACAGGGGGCGGTGACAGATACGCAGTATTTT
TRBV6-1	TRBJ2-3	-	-	CASSEVGSAADTQYF	TGTGCCAGCAGTGAAGTGGGCTCGGCAGCAGATACGCAGTATTTT
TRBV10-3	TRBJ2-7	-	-	CAISDHTGSLEQYF	TGTGCCATCAGTGATCACACGGGGAGCTTGGAGCAGTACTTC
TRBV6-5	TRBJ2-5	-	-	CASSYSPGTQYF	TGTGCCAGCAGTTACTCTCCGGGGACCCAGTACTTC
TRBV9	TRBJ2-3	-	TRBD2	CASSPRTSLSTDTQYF	TGTGCCAGCAGCCCCCGGACTAGCCTAAGCACAGATACGCAGTATTTT
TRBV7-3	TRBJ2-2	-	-	CASSPPGTNTGELFF	TGTGCCAGCAGCCCGCCTGGCACGAACACCGGGGAGCTGTTTTTT
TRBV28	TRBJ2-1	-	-	CASSSYPVIHPNGTNEQFF	TGTGCCAGCAGTTCCTATCCCGTGATCCATCCTAACGGAACAAATGAGCAGTTCTTC
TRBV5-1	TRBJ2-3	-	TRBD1	CASSPHPTGGESTDTQYF	TGCGCCAGCAGCCCGCACCCTACAGGGGGCGAGAGCACAGATACGCAGTATTTT
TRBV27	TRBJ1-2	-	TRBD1	CASSSDWEGAGGYTF	TGTGCCAGCAGTTCCGACTGGGAGGGGGCGGGTGGCTACACCTTC
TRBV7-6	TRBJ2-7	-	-	CASSLEQVVSYEQYF	TGTGCCAGCAGCTTAGAACAGGTAGTCTCCTACGAGCAGTACTTC
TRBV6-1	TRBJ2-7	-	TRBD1	CASRGTGHSSYEQYF	TGTGCCAGCAGAGGGACAGGTCACAGCTCCTACGAGCAGTACTTC
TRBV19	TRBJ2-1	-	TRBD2	CASSRGLAGGEQFF	TGTGCCAGTAGTAGGGGACTAGCGGGAGGGGAGCAGTTCTTC
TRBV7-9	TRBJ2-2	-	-	CASSLKSGDTGELFF	TGTGCCAGCAGCTTAAAGTCCGGAGACACCGGGGAGCTGTTTTTT
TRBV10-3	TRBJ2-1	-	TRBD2	CAITEPLAGDNEQFF	TGTGCCATCACCGAGCCCCTAGCGGGAGACAATGAGCAGTTCTTC
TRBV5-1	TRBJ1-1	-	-	CASSLGAGERTEAFF	TGCGCCAGCAGCTTGGGTGCAGGGGAACGGACTGAAGCTTTCTTT
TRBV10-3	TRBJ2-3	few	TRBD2	CAIRGLAGDTQYF	TGTGCCATCAGAGGACTAGCTGGAGATACGCAGTATTTT
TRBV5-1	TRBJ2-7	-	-	CASSLVGRSYEQYF	TGCGCCAGCAGCTTGGTTGGGAGAAGCTACGAGCAGTACTTC
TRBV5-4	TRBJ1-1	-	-	CASSVSRVNTEAFF	TGTGCCAGCAGCGTGAGCAGGGTCAACACTGAAGCTTTCTTT
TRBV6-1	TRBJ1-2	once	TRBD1	CASAPEGAPGLGYTF	TGTGCCAGCGCTCCGGAGGGGGCCCCGGGTCTTGGCTACACCTTC
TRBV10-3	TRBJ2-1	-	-	CAISPGTASYNEQFF	TGTGCCATCAGCCCCGGGACCGCTTCCTACAATGAGCAGTTCTTC
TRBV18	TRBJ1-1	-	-	CASSPPSGMNTEAFF	TGTGCCAGCTCACCACCGTCGGGGATGAACACTGAAGCTTTCTTT
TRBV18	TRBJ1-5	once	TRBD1	CASSPKGPGRSGTAGFYSNQPQHF	TGTGCCAGCTCACCAAAAGGTCCCGGGAGATCCGGGACAGCCGGATTCTATAGCAATCAGCCCCAGCATTTT
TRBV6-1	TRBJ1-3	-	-	CASSEFGGWNTIYF	TGTGCCAGCAGTGAATTTGGGGGCTGGAACACCATATATTTT
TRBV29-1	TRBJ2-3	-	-	CSGQGGGTDTQYF	TGCAGCGGGCAGGGGGGAGGCACAGATACGCAGTATTTT
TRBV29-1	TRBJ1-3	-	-	CSVAMGGGNTIYF	TGCAGCGTTGCCATGGGAGGTGGAAACACCATATATTTT